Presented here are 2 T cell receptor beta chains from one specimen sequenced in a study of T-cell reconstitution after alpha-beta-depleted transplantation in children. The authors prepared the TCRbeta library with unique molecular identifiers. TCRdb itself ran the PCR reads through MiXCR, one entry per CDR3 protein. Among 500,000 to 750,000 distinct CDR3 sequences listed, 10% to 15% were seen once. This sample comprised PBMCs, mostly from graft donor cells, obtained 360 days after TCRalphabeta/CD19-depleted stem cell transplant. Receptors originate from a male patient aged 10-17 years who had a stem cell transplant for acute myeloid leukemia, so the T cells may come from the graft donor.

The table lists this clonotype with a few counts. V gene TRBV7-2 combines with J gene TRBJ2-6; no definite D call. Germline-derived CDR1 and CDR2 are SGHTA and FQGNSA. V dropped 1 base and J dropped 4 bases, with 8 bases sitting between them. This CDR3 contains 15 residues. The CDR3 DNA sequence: TGTGCCAGCAGCTTAGAAGGGATAGGGGCCAACGTCCTGACTTTC. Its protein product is CASSLEGIGANVLTF.

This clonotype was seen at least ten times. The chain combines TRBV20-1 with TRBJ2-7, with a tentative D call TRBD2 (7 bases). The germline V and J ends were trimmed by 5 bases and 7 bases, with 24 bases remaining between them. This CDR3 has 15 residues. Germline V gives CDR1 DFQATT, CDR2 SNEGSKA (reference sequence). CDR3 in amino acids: CSAGTPRGRVLEQYF. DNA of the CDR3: TGCAGTGCTGGGACTCCGAGGGGGAGGGTTTTGGAGCAGTACTTC.